The source of this T cell receptor (beta chain) is a study of blood T cell repertoires in COVID-19. At the level of the study: T cells, B-cell-depleted T cells, or PBMCs supplied cDNA or gDNA.

Germline CDR1 is KGHSH and CDR2 is LQKENI. V was clipped by 8 bases and J by 4 bases, with 14 bases between them. The length of the CDR3 is 13 residues. In the source study's methods: Reference gene primer amplification in the assay estimated nucleated cell counts. This table comes from immunoSEQ multiplex PCR, and its TCRdb copy is limited to in-frame clones, with some not included. V and J calls and clone size are as listed in that table; D and trimming were resolved from the DNA. The table shows 130,000 to 150,000 clones, with roughly 84% occurring only once. The gene calls are TRBV18 and TRBJ1-1; D is ambiguous. Specimen: peripheral blood. This sequence originates from a man aged 60 to 75 with active or convalescent COVID-19. CDR3 sequence reads: CASRTEFGTEAFF. CDR3 DNA: TGTGCCAGCCGAACGGAGTTCGGCACTGAAGCTTTCTTT.